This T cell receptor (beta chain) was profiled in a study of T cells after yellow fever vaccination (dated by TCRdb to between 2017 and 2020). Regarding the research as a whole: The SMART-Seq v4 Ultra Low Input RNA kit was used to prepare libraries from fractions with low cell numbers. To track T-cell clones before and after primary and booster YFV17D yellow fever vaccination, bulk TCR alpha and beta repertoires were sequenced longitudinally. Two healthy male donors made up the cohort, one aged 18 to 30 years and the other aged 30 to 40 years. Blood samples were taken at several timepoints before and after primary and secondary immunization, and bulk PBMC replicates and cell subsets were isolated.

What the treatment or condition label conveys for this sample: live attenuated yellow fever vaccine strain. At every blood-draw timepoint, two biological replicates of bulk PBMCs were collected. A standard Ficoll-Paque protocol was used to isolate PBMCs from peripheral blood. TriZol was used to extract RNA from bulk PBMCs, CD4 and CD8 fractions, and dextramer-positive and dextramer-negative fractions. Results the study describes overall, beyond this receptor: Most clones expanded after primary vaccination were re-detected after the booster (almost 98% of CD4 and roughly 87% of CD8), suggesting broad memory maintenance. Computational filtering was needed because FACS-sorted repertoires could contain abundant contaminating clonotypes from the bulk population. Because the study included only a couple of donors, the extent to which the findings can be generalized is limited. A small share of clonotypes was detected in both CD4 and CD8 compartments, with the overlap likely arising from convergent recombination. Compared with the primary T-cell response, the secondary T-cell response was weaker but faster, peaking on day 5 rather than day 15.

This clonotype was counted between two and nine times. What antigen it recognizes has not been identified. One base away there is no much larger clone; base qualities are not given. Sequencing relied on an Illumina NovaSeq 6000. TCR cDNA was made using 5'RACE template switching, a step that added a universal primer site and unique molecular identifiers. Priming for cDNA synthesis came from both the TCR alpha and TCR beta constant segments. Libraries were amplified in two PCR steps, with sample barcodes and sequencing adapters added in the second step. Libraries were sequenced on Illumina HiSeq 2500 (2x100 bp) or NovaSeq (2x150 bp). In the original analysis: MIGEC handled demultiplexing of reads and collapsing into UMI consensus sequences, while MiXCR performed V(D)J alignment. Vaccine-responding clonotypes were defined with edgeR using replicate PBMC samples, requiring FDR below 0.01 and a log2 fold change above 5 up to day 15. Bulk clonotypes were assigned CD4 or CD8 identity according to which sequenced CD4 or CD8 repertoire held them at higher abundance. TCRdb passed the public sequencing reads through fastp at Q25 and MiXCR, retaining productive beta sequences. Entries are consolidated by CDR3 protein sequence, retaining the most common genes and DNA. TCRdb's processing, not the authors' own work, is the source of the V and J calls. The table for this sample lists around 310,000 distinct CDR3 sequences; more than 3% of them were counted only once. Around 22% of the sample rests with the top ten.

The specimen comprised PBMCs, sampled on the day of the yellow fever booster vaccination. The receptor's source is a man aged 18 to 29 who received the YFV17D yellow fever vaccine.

Read as DNA, the sequence is TGTGCCAGCACCTTACGGGGGGGCGAGGCTGAAGCTTTCTTT. Translated, this gives CASTLRGGEAEAFF. The rearrangement combines TRBV4-2 with TRBJ1-1, and the D gene may be TRBD1, 6 bases matching. CDR1 and CDR2, looked up from the germline V gene, are LGHNA and YNFKEQ. The CDR3 covers 14 residues, taking in both the cysteine and the phenylalanine. CDR3 DNA only is kept here, 42 bases in frame from base 1. The junction carries 18 bases between V and J, which are trimmed by 7 bases and 6 bases respectively.